Shown below are 17 T cell receptor beta chains from a single sample sequenced in a study of cytomegalovirus exposure and HLA in healthy donors. Clones were read by immunoSEQ multiplex PCR, and TCRdb kept only the in-frame ones, dropping some. The table records 130,000 to 150,000 clones, about 87% of them present only once. Sequenced: PBMCs. The receptor set was obtained from a man between 18 and 35 years old in good health and CMV-seropositive.

The chain has TRBV5-1 and TRBJ1-1; possible D gene TRBD1, 6 bases. The CDR3 consists of 15 residues. Per germline, CDR1 SGHRS and CDR2 YFSETQ. The germline V and J ends were trimmed by 0 bases and 6 bases, with 15 bases remaining between them. This CDR3 is CASSLVASQGSEAFF. CDR3 DNA sequence: TGCGCCAGCAGCTTGGTAGCCAGCCAGGGGTCTGAAGCTTTCTTT.

This chain uses TRBV19 with TRBJ2-7; maybe TRBD1 (6 bases). The CDR3 length is 14 residues. Germline lookup yields CDR1 LNHDA and CDR2 SQIVND (reference sequence). Trimming removed 4 bases from V and 0 bases from J, with 10 bases in between. This chain's CDR3 is CASSTGAHSYEQYF. In nucleotides, the CDR3 is TGTGCCAGTAGTACAGGGGCCCACTCCTACGAGCAGTACTTC. The full variable domain, with the rest looked up from reference TRBV19 and TRBJ2-7, is DGGITQSPKYLFRKEGQNVTLSCEQNLNHDAMYWYRQDPGQGLRLIYYSQIVNDFQKGDIAEGYSVSREKKESFPLTVTSAQKNPTAFYLCASSTGAHSYEQYFGPGTRLTVT.

A remark on this clone: Additional DNA sequences in this sample encode the identical CDR3. The rearrangement uses TRBV4-2 and TRBJ2-1, with 9 bases aligning to TRBD2. The length of the CDR3 is 16 residues. Germline V gives CDR1 LGHNA, CDR2 YNFKEQ. V shed 0 bases and J 1 base; nucleotides not matched to a gene: 1. CDR3 coding DNA: TGTGCCAGCAGCCAAGATCTAGCGGGATCCTACAATGAGCAGTTCTTC. Residues: CASSQDLAGSYNEQFF.

V usage is TRBV19 and J usage is TRBJ1-5, with a weak D call TRBD1 (5 bases). Germline CDR1 LNHDA, CDR2 SQIVND (reference sequence). The V and J ends lost 0 bases and 7 bases respectively, with 13 bases between them. There are 15 residues in the CDR3. The CDR3 loop is CASSIDQGSGQPQHF. The CDR3, as DNA: TGTGCCAGTAGTATAGACCAGGGTTCCGGACAGCCCCAGCATTTT. The full variable domain, rest sourced from reference TRBV19 and TRBJ1-5, is DGGITQSPKYLFRKEGQNVTLSCEQNLNHDAMYWYRQDPGQGLRLIYYSQIVNDFQKGDIAEGYSVSREKKESFPLTVTSAQKNPTAFYLCASSIDQGSGQPQHFGDGTRLSIL.

This chain joins TRBV10-2 and TRBJ1-3; D may be TRBD1 (6 bases). CDR1 is WSHSY and CDR2 is SAAADI in the germline V gene. Trimming took 3 bases from V and 4 from J, leaving 10 bases between them. The CDR3 is 14 amino acids. CDR3 region: CASSDSGVGNTIYF. CDR3 nucleotide sequence: TGCGCCAGCAGTGATTCAGGGGTCGGAAACACCATATATTTT.

The V and J genes are TRBV4-1 and TRBJ1-3; D unresolved. V dropped 2 bases and J dropped 0 bases, with 14 bases sitting between them. The CDR3 spans 17 residues. Germline CDR1 MGHRA, CDR2 YSYEKL. CDR3: CASSQFAGGSSGNTIYF. The CDR3 DNA is TGCGCCAGCAGCCAATTCGCCGGCGGGAGCTCTGGAAACACCATATATTTT.

The chain employs TRBV4-1 and TRBJ1-4; 7 bases map to TRBD1. The CDR3 extends over 16 amino acids. Germline V CDR1 and CDR2: MGHRA, YSYEKL. The J segment lost 0 bases and the V segment lost 3 bases, leaving 4 bases of the junction unmatched. CDR3 coding DNA: TGCGCCAGCAGCCAGGGACAGTCTGCAACTAATGAAAAACTGTTTTTT. Its translation is CASSQGQSATNEKLFF.

V gene TRBV2 combines with J gene TRBJ1-3; no reliable D call. Trimming removed 8 bases from V and 0 bases from J, with 20 bases in between. The CDR3 contains 17 residues. Germline V gives CDR1 SNHLY, CDR2 FYNNEI. In nucleotides, the CDR3 is TGTGCCAGCGCCCTCGAAACACTGAGAGGCTCTGGAAACACCATATATTTT. Its protein product is CASALETLRGSGNTIYF. Looking up the rest from reference TRBV2 and TRBJ1-3 gives the full variable domain: EPEVTQTPSHQVTQMGQEVILRCVPISNHLYFYWYRQILGQKVEFLVSFYNNEISEKSEIFDDQFSVERPDGSNFTLKIRSTKLEDSAMYFCASALETLRGSGNTIYFGEGSWLTVV.

The chain uses TRBV29-1 and TRBJ1-2; the D is unclear. Per germline, CDR1 SQVTM and CDR2 ANQGSEA. CDR3 size: 11 residues. Trimming removed 5 bases at V and 6 bases at J, with 10 bases between. The CDR3 region is CSVFDSNGYTF. The CDR3, as DNA: TGCAGCGTTTTTGATAGCAATGGCTACACCTTC.

J is TRBJ1-1 and V is TRBV5-1; D possibly corresponds to TRBD1 (5 bases). Germline assignment: CDR1 SGHRS and CDR2 YFSETQ. V was shortened by 0 bases and J by 8 bases, with 11 bases between the two germline ends. This CDR3 has 13 amino acids. The CDR3 here is CASSLDLGQEAFF. The CDR3 DNA is TGCGCCAGCAGCTTGGATTTGGGGCAGGAAGCTTTCTTT.

CDR3 nucleotides: TGTGCCAGCAGCGAAGCGACAGGTAGCGGGAGAATAGATACGCAGTATTTT. Protein sequence: CASSEATGSGRIDTQYF. The J gene is TRBJ2-3, the V gene TRBV7-9; 9 bases are shared with TRBD2. Germline V gives CDR1 SEHNR, CDR2 FQNEAQ (reference sequence). V dropped 5 bases and J dropped 5; count of bases not matched to a gene: 14. The CDR3 loop spans 17 amino acids.

The rearrangement joins TRBV4-1 to TRBJ2-3; D is perhaps TRBD1 (5 bases). The CDR3 sequence is 15 residues long. The germline CDR1 and CDR2 sequences are MGHRA and YSYEKL. V was pared by 1 base and J by 2 bases, with 10 bases between. CDR3 amino acids: CASSQGPGPTDTQYF. The CDR3 DNA reads as TGCGCCAGCAGCCAAGGCCCAGGGCCCACAGATACGCAGTATTTT.

Regarding this clone: Other nucleotide sequences in the sample specify the same CDR3. This rearrangement joins TRBV5-1 to TRBJ1-5; possible D gene TRBD1, 6 bases. The CDR3 is 13 residues long. CDR1 is SGHRS and CDR2 is YFSETQ in the germline V gene. V lost 2 bases and J lost 6, with 9 bases in between. The CDR3 DNA is TGCGCCAGCAGCTTAGAAGGGGGTCAGCCCCAGCATTTT. Amino acid sequence: CASSLEGGQPQHF. Full variable domain (remainder filled in from reference TRBV5-1 and TRBJ1-5): KAGVTQTPRYLIKTRGQQVTLSCSPISGHRSVSWYQQTPGQGLQFLFEYFSETQRNKGNFPGRFSGRQFSNSRSEMNVSTLELGDSALYLCASSLEGGQPQHFGDGTRLSIL.

V and J are TRBV2 and TRBJ2-7; 13 bases line up with TRBD2. The length of the CDR3 is 15 residues. V lost 6 bases to trimming and J lost 6 bases; unmatched junction nucleotides: 8. Germline loops: CDR1 SNHLY, CDR2 FYNNEI. Here the CDR3 DNA reads TGTGCCAGCAGAGTCCGACTAGCGGGAGGCCGCGAGCAGTACTTC. Translating gives CASRVRLAGGREQYF. The full variable domain, its missing parts supplied by reference TRBV2 and TRBJ2-7, is EPEVTQTPSHQVTQMGQEVILRCVPISNHLYFYWYRQILGQKVEFLVSFYNNEISEKSEIFDDQFSVERPDGSNFTLKIRSTKLEDSAMYFCASRVRLAGGREQYFGPGTRLTVT.

This clone was counted once. The chain employs TRBV27 and TRBJ2-3; TRBD2 aligns across 11 bases. This CDR3 region has 16 residues. With 5 bases clipped from V and 4 bases from J, the junction kept 8 bases outside the gene matches. CDR1 and CDR2 (germline): MNHEY, SMNVEV (reference sequence). CDR3 in amino acids: CASSELLAGDADTQYF. The CDR3 DNA follows: TGTGCCAGCAGTGAATTACTAGCGGGAGACGCAGATACGCAGTATTTT.

The V call is TRBV10-3, the J call TRBJ1-2; TRBD1 agrees at 9 bases. Germline CDR1 ENHRY, CDR2 SYGVKD. J lost 4 bases, V lost 3 bases, and 9 bases had no gene match. The CDR3 is 16 amino acids. The chain's CDR3 is CAISDPGQGNIYGYTF. CDR3 bases: TGTGCCATCAGTGACCCGGGACAGGGTAATATCTATGGCTACACCTTC.

The chain joins TRBV29-1 to TRBJ1-2; 7 bases map to TRBD1. This CDR3 has 13 residues. J gave up 4 bases and V 4 bases, and 6 bases lay outside the gene matches. Germline CDR1 and CDR2: SQVTM and ANQGSEA. The CDR3 sequence is CSVGTGHIYGYTF. CDR3 bases: TGCAGCGTTGGGACAGGTCATATCTATGGCTACACCTTC.